This record looks at one T cell receptor beta chain sequence and its context. TCRdb's table, derived via immunoSEQ multiplex PCR, lists solely in-frame clones and lacks some. This sample carries 150,000 or so clones, 90% of them seen once, and the ten largest clones take 3.5% to 5.5%. This sample was taken from a study of T cell responses to AZD1222 COVID-19 vaccine. This clonotype was sampled from an adult who received the MenACWY meningococcal vaccine as a control. Sequencing used peripheral blood, obtained 28 days after the second dose of the MenACWY control vaccine.

This CDR3 reads CASSSLSGPGFF. DNA of the CDR3: TGTGCCAGCAGCTCCCTTAGCGGTCCAGGGTTCTTC. The chain is built from TRBV7-9 and TRBJ2-1, with a tentative D call TRBD2 (6 bases). This CDR3 has 12 amino acids. CDR1 is SEHNR, CDR2 FQNEAQ, per germline (reference sequence). Trimming stripped 4 bases from V and 15 bases from J, with 16 bases between.